What follows are 31 T cell receptor beta chains derived from one specimen sequenced in a study of blood T cell repertoires in COVID-19. Repertoires were generated with immunoSEQ multiplex PCR, while TCRdb's copy carries only in-frame clones and drops some. The sample has approximately 110,000 clones; 82% are singletons. Sample: peripheral blood. Receptors originate from a man aged 65 to 85 with acute or convalescent COVID-19.

The gene calls are TRBV18 and TRBJ1-1, with D tentatively TRBD1 (6 bases). V was pared by 6 bases and J by 4 bases, with 18 bases between. The CDR3 contains 15 residues. Germline lookup yields CDR1 KGHSH and CDR2 LQKENI. The CDR3 reads CASSQITGWSTEAFF. CDR3 coding DNA: TGTGCCAGCTCGCAAATAACAGGGTGGAGCACTGAAGCTTTCTTT.

The rearrangement links TRBV3-1 (or the pseudogene TRBV3-2) to TRBJ2-5; tentatively, D is TRBD2 (5 bases). V lost 1 base and J 6 bases, leaving 9 bases between the germline ends. The CDR3 is 13 amino acids. The V gene's germline CDR1 is LGHDT and CDR2 YNNKEL (reference sequence). In nucleotides, the CDR3 is TGTGCCAGCAGCCAAGGTGGGGAGCAGACCCAGTACTTC. Translating it yields CASSQGGEQTQYF.

The chain couples TRBV6-5 to TRBJ2-7; D perhaps matches TRBD2 (6 bases). V was clipped by 6 bases and J by 3 bases, with 12 bases between them. This CDR3 contains 13 residues. Germline V gene data show CDR1 as MNHEY and CDR2 as SVGAGI. The CDR3 loop is CASSPQEGYEQYF. The CDR3 nucleotides read TGTGCCAGCAGCCCCCAGGAGGGCTACGAGCAGTACTTC.

V and J are TRBV3-1 (or the pseudogene TRBV3-2) and TRBJ2-1; 9 bases fit TRBD2. The CDR3 is made up of 18 amino acids. The ends lost 1 base at V and 6 bases at J; junction bases unmatched: 13. Looked up from germline, CDR1 is LGHDT and CDR2 is YNNKEL (reference sequence). The CDR3 sequence is CASSQVRAGGSGTNEQFF. Here the CDR3 DNA reads TGTGCCAGCAGCCAAGTGCGTGCGGGAGGGTCGGGGACCAATGAGCAGTTCTTC.

The gene calls are TRBV12-5 and TRBJ2-1; tentatively, D is TRBD1 (6 bases). The germline gives CDR1 LGHNT, CDR2 FRNRAP. The CDR3 loop spans 13 amino acids. V lost 3 bases and J lost 5, with 8 bases in between. CDR3 residues: CASGLTGNNEQFF. The CDR3 DNA follows: TGTGCTAGTGGTTTAACAGGGAACAATGAGCAGTTCTTC. The full variable domain, its missing parts supplied by reference TRBV12-5 and TRBJ2-1, is DARVTQTPRHKVTEMGQEVTMRCQPILGHNTVFWYRQTMMQGLELLAYFRNRAPLDDSGMPKDRFSAEMPDATLATLKIQPSEPRDSAVYFCASGLTGNNEQFFGPGTRLTVL.

The V call is TRBV4-2, the J call TRBJ2-7, with 8 bases lining up with TRBD1. The trim removed 1 base at V and 2 bases at J, leaving 1 base unmatched. This CDR3 has 14 amino acids. Germline V gene data show CDR1 as LGHNA and CDR2 as YNFKEQ. The CDR3 DNA follows: TGTGCCAGCAGCCAAGGGACAGGGACCTACGAGCAGTACTTC. Protein product: CASSQGTGTYEQYF.

The chain links TRBV18 to TRBJ1-1, with D unclear. Germline loops: CDR1 KGHSH, CDR2 LQKENI. Trimming took 0 bases from V and 4 from J, leaving 9 bases between them. The CDR3 is 14 residues long. Here the CDR3 DNA reads TGTGCCAGCTCACCACCGTACGGTTCCACTGAAGCTTTCTTT. It yields the protein CASSPPYGSTEAFF.

The table lists this clone with a few counts. The CDR3 DNA reads TGCGCCAGCAGCTTGGTAGCAGGGGGCCTTAACACTGAAGCTTTCTTT. Translation gives CASSLVAGGLNTEAFF. The gene calls are TRBV5-1 and TRBJ1-1; 8 positions match TRBD1. V trimming: 0 bases; J trimming: 2 bases; junction bases outside the gene matches: 6. The CDR3 sequence is 16 residues long. Germline V gene lookup returns CDR1 SGHRS and CDR2 YFSETQ.

V is TRBV27 and J is TRBJ2-7, with D possibly TRBD1 on 5 matching bases. The V end lost 4 bases, the J end lost 3 bases, and 13 bases lay between the germline ends. This CDR3 has 14 residues. Germline V lookup: CDR1 MNHEY, CDR2 SMNVEV (reference sequence). CDR3 DNA: TGTGCCAGCAGTTACCAGGGTTCACTCTACGAGCAGTACTTC. Translating it yields CASSYQGSLYEQYF.

This chain links TRBV15 with TRBJ1-1; TRBD1 might be the D (6 bases). The CDR3 length is 14 residues. The V and J ends lost 4 bases and 2 bases respectively, with 11 bases between them. Germline V gives CDR1 LNHNV, CDR2 YYDKDF (reference sequence). CDR3 DNA sequence: TGTGCCACCAGCATCCGACAGGCAAACACTGAAGCTTTCTTT. As protein: CATSIRQANTEAFF.

The chain uses TRBV12-3 or TRBV12-4 and TRBJ1-1; the D gene is possibly TRBD1 (5 bases). The CDR3 contains 12 residues. The V end lost 2 bases, the J end lost 10 bases, and 11 bases lay between the germline ends. The CDR3 protein is CASSLRWGGAFF. The CDR3 region has the DNA TGTGCCAGCAGTTTAAGATGGGGGGGAGCTTTCTTT.

V is TRBV3-1 (or the pseudogene TRBV3-2) and J is TRBJ2-3; D may be TRBD2 (5 bases). Per germline, CDR1 LGHDT and CDR2 YNNKEL (reference sequence). Trimming left V 2 bases short and J 10 bases short, with 10 bases between. CDR3 length equals 12 residues. Here the CDR3 reads CASSQLSGAQYF. In nucleotides, the CDR3 is TGTGCCAGCAGCCAATTGTCCGGGGCGCAGTATTTT.

This rearrangement joins TRBV5-1 to TRBJ2-3; 11 nucleotides align to TRBD1. Trimming at V came to 4 bases and at J to 5 bases, leaving 6 bases not matched to a gene. The CDR3 extends over 15 amino acids. The germline V gene has CDR1 SGHRS and CDR2 YFSETQ. CDR3 in amino acids: CASSRTGGMGDTQYF. DNA of the CDR3: TGCGCCAGCAGCAGGACAGGGGGCATGGGAGATACGCAGTATTTT.

V gene TRBV7-9 combines with J gene TRBJ1-5, with TRBD1 as a possible D gene (6 bases). The CDR3 runs 13 residues. Per germline, CDR1 SEHNR and CDR2 FQNEAQ (reference sequence). Trimming shortened V by 5 bases and J by 7 bases, and 12 bases separated the two germline ends. The CDR3 sequence is CASSLPQGQPQHF. The CDR3 nucleotides are TGTGCCAGCAGCCTGCCTCAGGGGCAGCCCCAGCATTTT. Using reference TRBV7-9 and TRBJ1-5 for the parts outside the CDR3, the full variable domain is DTGVSQNPRHKITKRGQNVTFRCDPISEHNRLYWYRQTLGQGPEFLTYFQNEAQLEKSRLLSDRFSAERPKGSFSTLEIQRTEQGDSAMYLCASSLPQGQPQHFGDGTRLSIL.

V is TRBV5-1 and J is TRBJ1-4, with 10 bases that match TRBD1. CDR1 and CDR2 from the germline V gene are SGHRS and YFSETQ. The CDR3 sequence is 12 residues long. The junction had 6 bases not matched to a gene; V was cut back by 4 bases and J by 15 bases. This chain's CDR3 is CASSKGQGDLFF. In nucleotides, the CDR3 is TGCGCCAGCAGCAAAGGACAGGGGGATTTGTTTTTT.

The chain employs TRBV29-1 and TRBJ2-3; TRBD1 matches 7 bases. Germline trimming cut 8 bases from V and 2 bases from J; bases unmatched to any gene: 4. Germline CDR1 is SQVTM and CDR2 is ANQGSEA. The CDR3 totals 12 residues. In DNA form, the CDR3 reads TGCAGCCAAGGGACAGACACAGATACGCAGTATTTT. This codes for CSQGTDTDTQYF.

The rearrangement joins TRBV7-6 to TRBJ2-1, with TRBD1 identical over 11 bases. V dropped 5 bases and J dropped 4; count of bases not matched to a gene: 4. CDR1 is SGHVS, CDR2 FNYEAQ, per germline. The length of the CDR3 is 15 residues. CDR3 amino acids: CASSTGTGGYNEQFF. The CDR3 nucleotides read TGTGCCAGCAGCACCGGGACAGGGGGGTACAATGAGCAGTTCTTC.

The table lists this clone with a count of one. This rearrangement joins TRBV6-1 to TRBJ1-4; a weak D match, TRBD1 (5 bases). The ends were cut back, 3 bases at V and 2 bases at J, with 19 bases in the middle. The CDR3 has 18 residues. CDR1 and CDR2 (germline): MNHNS, SASEGT. In DNA form, the CDR3 reads TGTGCCAGCAGTGAGGGGGTTGGGGGGTTCGTCACTAATGAAAAACTGTTTTTT. It yields the protein CASSEGVGGFVTNEKLFF.

This rearrangement joins TRBV29-1 to TRBJ1-2; 9 bases align to TRBD1. The CDR3 is 13 residues long. V trimming: 4 bases; J trimming: 4 bases; junction bases outside the gene matches: 4. Germline V CDR1 and CDR2: SQVTM, ANQGSEA. The CDR3 DNA sequence: TGCAGCGTTGCGGACAGGGGCGGCTATGGCTACACCTTC. Its translation: CSVADRGGYGYTF.

V is TRBV6-4 and J is TRBJ2-1, with 9 nucleotides matching TRBD2. CDR3 length: 14 residues. CDR1 and CDR2 (germline): MRHNA, SNTAGT. V dropped 6 bases and J dropped 7; count of bases not matched to a gene: 7. The CDR3 is CASRNSGSGNEQFF. CDR3 coding DNA: TGTGCCAGCAGGAATAGCGGGAGTGGTAATGAGCAGTTCTTC.

Points on this clone: Other DNA variants within this sample encode the same CDR3. The rearrangement joins TRBV6-5 to TRBJ1-1, with TRBD1 as a possible D gene (5 bases). Germline V gene sequence: CDR1 MNHEY, CDR2 SVGAGI. V lost 0 bases and J lost 4, with 12 bases in between. This CDR3 has 15 amino acids. This CDR3 is CASSYSGRGSTEAFF. The CDR3 DNA reads TGTGCCAGCAGTTACTCGGGGCGGGGAAGCACTGAAGCTTTCTTT.

The chain couples TRBV2 to TRBJ1-2, with TRBD1 as a possible D gene (5 bases). The CDR3 covers 12 residues. Germline CDR1 and CDR2: SNHLY and FYNNEI. V shed 8 bases and J shed 8 bases, with 15 bases lying between them. The DNA for the CDR3 is TGTGCCAGCGGGGGGACTGCCTCCGGCTACACCTTC. It translates to CASGGTASGYTF.

This sequence joins TRBV30 and TRBJ1-5; D is perhaps TRBD1 (6 bases). CDR1 is GTSNPN, CDR2 SVGIG, per germline (reference sequence). V dropped 1 base and J dropped 0 bases, with 7 bases sitting between them. The CDR3 is 14 amino acids. CDR3 DNA: TGTGCCTGGAGTGGGACAGATAGCAATCAGCCCCAGCATTTT. This gives the protein CAWSGTDSNQPQHF.

V gene TRBV5-4 combines with J gene TRBJ2-5, with D possibly being TRBD2 (7 bases). CDR3 length equals 17 residues. V lost 0 bases and J lost 2, with 17 bases in between. CDR1 and CDR2 (germline): SGHNT, YYREEE (reference sequence). As DNA, the CDR3 is TGTGCCAGCAGCTTGGCCAAGGGGGGGGGACGTCAAGAGACCCAGTACTTC. Amino acids: CASSLAKGGGRQETQYF.

The chain joins TRBV18 to TRBJ2-1, with TRBD1 matching over 8 bases. Germline V CDR1 and CDR2: KGHSH, LQKENI. This CDR3 contains 14 residues. With 3 bases clipped from V and 3 bases from J, the junction kept 1 base outside the gene matches. CDR3 DNA sequence: TGTGCCAGCTCACCCGACAGGGGCTACAATGAGCAGTTCTTC. Translating gives CASSPDRGYNEQFF.

The chain combines TRBV7-3 with TRBJ1-1; D remains ambiguous. CDR1 SGHTA and CDR2 FQGTGA come from the germline V gene. V lost 5 bases and J lost 0, with 10 bases in between. The CDR3 runs to 14 residues. CDR3 protein: CASSPGSMNTEAFF. The CDR3, as DNA: TGTGCCAGCAGCCCGGGGAGTATGAACACTGAAGCTTTCTTT.

J is TRBJ1-1 and V is TRBV6-5, with D possibly being TRBD1 (5 bases). CDR1 MNHEY and CDR2 SVGAGI come from the germline V gene. V was shortened by 0 bases and J by 3 bases, with 11 bases between the two germline ends. The length of the CDR3 is 15 residues. The CDR3 is CASSYSSRVDTEAFF. CDR3 nucleotides: TGTGCCAGCAGTTACTCGTCCAGGGTGGACACTGAAGCTTTCTTT.

J is TRBJ1-3 and V is TRBV6-5; 7 bases are shared with TRBD1. CDR1 and CDR2 (germline): MNHEY, SVGAGI. The ends lost 6 bases at V and 0 bases at J; junction bases unmatched: 5. This CDR3 contains 15 residues. Here the CDR3 reads CASSKDRNSGNTIYF. CDR3 coding DNA: TGTGCCAGCAGCAAGGACAGGAACTCTGGAAACACCATATATTTT.

This chain links TRBV30 with TRBJ1-1; no definite D call. V lost 2 bases and J lost 7, with 17 bases in between. This CDR3 spans 14 amino acids. Germline CDR1 is GTSNPN and CDR2 is SVGIG (reference sequence). The CDR3 sequence: CAWSFTAVALEAFF. The CDR3 DNA sequence: TGTGCCTGGAGTTTTACCGCGGTAGCCCTTGAAGCTTTCTTT.

The chain combines TRBV7-9 with TRBJ1-6; D gene ambiguous. Germline CDR1 reads SEHNR; CDR2 reads FQNEAQ (reference sequence). This CDR3 spans 13 amino acids. V was clipped by 9 bases and J by 8 bases, with 14 bases between them. In DNA, the CDR3 is TGTGCCAGTATGACCACGAGGGATTCACCCCTCCACTTT. Translating it yields CASMTTRDSPLHF.

This chain connects TRBV4-1 to TRBJ1-6; 7 bases fit TRBD1. CDR3 length: 15 residues. CDR1 is MGHRA and CDR2 is YSYEKL in the germline V gene. With 4 bases clipped from V and 7 bases from J, the junction kept 7 bases outside the gene matches. Written as DNA, the CDR3 is TGCGCCAGCAGCCCACAGACGGGACAGAATTCACCCCTCCACTTT. The encoded protein is CASSPQTGQNSPLHF.